Each of the 26 T cell receptor beta chains below was sequenced from the same sample in a study of regulatory T cells in long-lasting Graves disease. Relying on iRepertoire HTBI primers and Arm-PCR of CDR3 regions, the team built TCR beta libraries. Each CDR3 protein gets one entry after TCRdb re-called the multiplex PCR reads with MiXCR. The sample consists of over 350,000 distinct CDR3 sequences, roughly 15% of them appearing once. As for time point: newly diagnosed GD, antithyroid drugs for less than 3 months. Extracted PBMC RNA gave rise to the TCR library. A further study also used this sample, focusing on T cells in Graves' hyperthyroidism and ophthalmopathy.

The input for sequencing was peripheral blood mononuclear cells (PBMCs), taken at new diagnosis, from a patient treated with antithyroid drugs. These TCRs come from a woman aged 45 to 65 with Graves disease.

This clonotype was seen at least ten times. The gene calls are TRBV27 and TRBJ2-1; D remains ambiguous. Germline V gives CDR1 MNHEY, CDR2 SMNVEV (reference sequence). V was pared by 5 bases and J by 6 bases, with 14 bases between. The CDR3 is made up of 14 amino acids. This CDR3 is CASSLPPGGNEQFF. DNA of the CDR3: TGTGCCAGCAGTCTTCCCCCAGGTGGCAATGAGCAGTTCTTC.

This clonotype came up a few times. This chain connects TRBV12-3 or TRBV12-4 to TRBJ2-2; 8 bases are a match to TRBD1. CDR3 length: 15 residues. V was pared by 8 bases and J by 3 bases, with 8 bases of the junction left unmatched. The CDR3 spells CASGPGTGYTGELFF. CDR3 DNA: TGTGCCAGCGGTCCCGGGACAGGCTACACCGGGGAGCTGTTTTTT.

This clonotype was observed a handful of times. The chain recombines TRBV7-2 with TRBJ2-7, with 11 nucleotides matching TRBD2. Germline CDR1 is SGHTA and CDR2 is FQGNSA. The V segment lost 1 base and the J segment 6 bases; nucleotides outside the gene matches: 14. CDR3 length: 18 amino acids. For the CDR3, the DNA is TGTGCCAGCAGCTTAGTTCTAGCGGGAGGAAATCGGGTGGTCGAGCAGTACTTC. Translating gives CASSLVLAGGNRVVEQYF.

V is TRBV27 and J is TRBJ2-1; D may be TRBD2 (5 bases). Germline V gives CDR1 MNHEY, CDR2 SMNVEV (reference sequence). The CDR3 spans 16 residues. The V end was cut by 5 bases, the J end by 0 bases, with 14 bases between. For the CDR3, the DNA is TGTGCCAGCAGTCCTAGCACAGCCAGCTCCTACAATGAGCAGTTCTTC. Its protein is CASSPSTASSYNEQFF.

The sample holds a few counts of this clonotype. J is TRBJ2-7 and V is TRBV19; D gene unclear. The CDR3 has 11 residues. Germline V CDR1 and CDR2: LNHDA, SQIVND (reference sequence). V was pared by 10 bases and J by 3 bases, with 10 bases between. The CDR3 loop is CATRLGYEQYF. In DNA form, the CDR3 reads TGTGCCACGCGCCTCGGCTACGAGCAGTACTTC. Drawing the rest from reference TRBV19 and TRBJ2-7, the complete variable domain is DGGITQSPKYLFRKEGQNVTLSCEQNLNHDAMYWYRQDPGQGLRLIYYSQIVNDFQKGDIAEGYSVSREKKESFPLTVTSAQKNPTAFYLCATRLGYEQYFGPGTRLTVT.

Ten or more counts support this clonotype. The gene calls are TRBV11-3 and TRBJ2-2, with 9 bases lining up with TRBD1. Trimming at V came to 5 bases and at J to 8 bases, leaving 3 bases not matched to a gene. Germline V gives CDR1 SGHNT, CDR2 YENEEA. The CDR3 consists of 13 residues. CDR3 loop: CASSTGGGGELFF. CDR3 coding DNA: TGTGCCAGCAGCACAGGGGGCGGGGGGGAGCTGTTTTTT.

In its sample, this clonotype was seen a few times. The CDR3: CASTRRWQGGHTEAFF. The CDR3, as DNA: TGTGCCAGCACCCGAAGGTGGCAGGGAGGGCACACTGAAGCTTTCTTT. This chain connects TRBV6-1 to TRBJ1-1; D perhaps matches TRBD1 (5 bases). The CDR3 is 16 amino acids. Trimming took 7 bases from V and 3 from J, leaving 21 bases between them. From germline, CDR1 is MNHNS and CDR2 SASEGT.

The V gene is TRBV18, the J gene TRBJ1-1; TRBD1 agrees at 11 bases. Germline V lookup: CDR1 KGHSH, CDR2 LQKENI. The CDR3 totals 14 residues. With 3 bases clipped from V and 7 bases from J, the junction kept 4 bases outside the gene matches. This CDR3 is CASSPEDRGREAFF. CDR3 sequence (DNA): TGTGCCAGCTCACCTGAGGACAGGGGGCGTGAAGCTTTCTTT.

At least ten counts were recorded for this clonotype. This chain links TRBV5-1 with TRBJ2-3; TRBD2 is a possible D gene (5 bases). Germline CDR1 is SGHRS and CDR2 is YFSETQ. The V and J ends lost 2 bases and 2 bases respectively, with 18 bases between them. This CDR3 contains 17 residues. CDR3 nucleotides: TGCGCCAGCAGCTTCGAGGGAGAATTGGCAAACACAGATACGCAGTATTTT. This gives the protein CASSFEGELANTDTQYF.

This clonotype occurred many times. The chain uses TRBV7-8 and TRBJ2-3, with 8 nucleotides matching TRBD1. Germline V gene lookup returns CDR1 SGHVS and CDR2 FQNEAQ. The CDR3 consists of 12 residues. Trimming removed 8 bases from V and 6 bases from J; junction bases left unmatched: 4. The CDR3, as DNA: TGTGCCAGCCAGGGGGCAAGGGATACGCAGTATTTT. Translating gives CASQGARDTQYF.

There are a few counts of this clonotype. This chain joins TRBV29-1 and TRBJ2-3; D uncertain. Germline lookup yields CDR1 SQVTM and CDR2 ANQGSEA. Between the trimmed V and J ends, which lost 4 bases and 1 base, there was a span of 12 bases. The CDR3 extends over 14 amino acids. CDR3 sequence: CSVATSSGTDTQYF. The CDR3 DNA reads as TGCAGCGTTGCCACAAGTTCAGGCACAGATACGCAGTATTTT.

The rearrangement links TRBV5-1 to TRBJ2-1; 13 nucleotides agree with TRBD2. There are 15 residues in the CDR3. CDR1 is SGHRS and CDR2 is YFSETQ in the germline V gene. The V gene end was trimmed by 4 bases and the J gene end by 7 bases; junction bases not matched to a gene: 5. This CDR3 reads CASSGTSGTPNEQFF. The CDR3 nucleotides read TGCGCCAGCAGCGGGACTAGCGGGACCCCGAATGAGCAGTTCTTC.

A few counts support this clonotype. V is TRBV20-1 and J is TRBJ2-1; 15 bases are a match to TRBD2. V shed 6 bases, J shed 7 bases, and the junction held 10 bases outside the gene matches. Germline V gene data show CDR1 as DFQATT and CDR2 as SNEGSKA (reference sequence). The CDR3 is 16 amino acids. The CDR3 is CSANAPGLAGGNEQFF. Here the CDR3 DNA reads TGCAGTGCCAATGCGCCGGGACTAGCGGGAGGTAATGAGCAGTTCTTC.

This clonotype was seen many times. This chain connects TRBV18 to TRBJ2-1; perhaps TRBD1 as D (6 bases). The germline V and J ends were trimmed by 4 bases and 3 bases, with 19 bases remaining between them. The CDR3 totals 17 residues. Germline lookup yields CDR1 KGHSH and CDR2 LQKENI. CDR3 region: CASSLRQALSFYNEQFF. For the CDR3, the DNA is TGTGCCAGCTCACTCCGACAGGCGCTCTCCTTCTACAATGAGCAGTTCTTC.

This clonotype was observed many times. V is TRBV28 and J is TRBJ2-5; TRBD1 aligns across 8 bases. With 2 bases clipped from V and 1 base from J, the junction kept 3 bases outside the gene matches. Germline lookup yields CDR1 MDHEN and CDR2 SYDVKM. The CDR3 length is 15 residues. Here the CDR3 reads CASSLGDRRQETQYF. The CDR3 DNA sequence: TGTGCCAGCAGTTTAGGGGACAGGCGCCAAGAGACCCAGTACTTC.

In this sample, this clonotype turned up many times. The chain uses TRBV30 and TRBJ2-7, with D unclear. The V end lost 0 bases, the J end lost 5 bases, and 5 bases lay between the germline ends. The CDR3 sequence is 11 residues long. Germline values: CDR1 GTSNPN, CDR2 SVGIG (reference sequence). CDR3 DNA: TGTGCCTGGAGTGTATTCGACGAGCAGTACTTC. Its protein is CAWSVFDEQYF.

This clonotype appeared a few times. The junction differs from germline at one of its ends, possibly a read error. The V gene is TRBV29-1, the J gene TRBJ2-3; D is possibly TRBD1 (6 bases). Germline values: CDR1 SQVTM, CDR2 ANQGSEA. The CDR3 is 18 amino acids. Written as DNA, the CDR3 is TGCAGCGTTTCGGGTTCGGTACCAGGGGCTTCTAGCACAGATACCCAGTATTTT. It yields the protein CSVSGSVPGASSTDTQYF.

This clonotype has at least ten counts. V and J are TRBV19 and TRBJ1-5, with 9 bases that match TRBD1. CDR1 LNHDA and CDR2 SQIVND come from the germline V gene (reference sequence). The V and J ends lost 3 bases and 5 bases, in that order; junction bases with no gene match: 2. The CDR3 spans 14 residues. This CDR3 reads CASSMGQGDQPQHF. The CDR3 coding sequence is TGTGCCAGTAGTATGGGACAGGGCGATCAGCCCCAGCATTTT.

At least ten counts were recorded for this clonotype. The chain carries TRBV27 and TRBJ1-1; no clear D gene. This CDR3 comprises 13 residues. V lost 5 bases and J lost 2, with 9 bases in between. Per germline, CDR1 MNHEY and CDR2 SMNVEV (reference sequence). The CDR3 nucleotides are TGTGCCAGCAGTCGCCCGCCAAACACTGAAGCTTTCTTT. Its protein is CASSRPPNTEAFF.

There are many counts of this clonotype. This chain uses TRBV20-1 with TRBJ2-5; 8 nucleotides line up with TRBD2. The CDR3 has 14 amino acids. V shed 0 bases and J 5 bases; nucleotides not matched to a gene: 5. CDR1 DFQATT and CDR2 SNEGSKA come from the germline V gene (reference sequence). The CDR3 region is CSARDVTSVETQYF. The CDR3 DNA reads TGCAGTGCTAGAGATGTGACTAGCGTCGAGACCCAGTACTTC.

This clonotype was detected a few times. The chain couples TRBV6-1 to TRBJ1-2; D is perhaps TRBD1 (5 bases). The germline gives CDR1 MNHNS, CDR2 SASEGT. CDR3 length: 12 amino acids. V dropped 1 base and J dropped 8 bases, with 8 bases sitting between them. CDR3 in DNA: TGTGCCAGCAGTGAAGGCAGGGAAGGCTACACCTTC. The encoded protein is CASSEGREGYTF.

In its sample, this clonotype was seen a few times. The V and J genes are TRBV9 and TRBJ2-1; 9 bases map to TRBD2. Germline V gene lookup returns CDR1 SGDLS and CDR2 YYNGEE. The trim removed 3 bases at V and 5 bases at J, leaving 6 bases unmatched. This CDR3 has 15 amino acids. The CDR3 region is CASSGNLAGDNEQFF. The CDR3 DNA follows: TGTGCCAGCAGCGGGAACTTAGCGGGGGACAATGAGCAGTTCTTC.

This chain connects TRBV6-2 or TRBV6-3 to TRBJ2-1, with D possibly matching TRBD1 (6 bases). This CDR3 region has 14 residues. From germline, CDR1 is MNHEY and CDR2 SVGEGT. Trimming left V 8 bases short and J 7 bases short, with 18 bases between. This CDR3 is CASLKDSLANEQFF. DNA for the CDR3: TGTGCCAGCTTAAAGGACAGTTTAGCGAATGAGCAGTTCTTC.

Ten or more counts support this clonotype. The junction does not match germline at one end; this may be a read error. The chain recombines TRBV6-1 with TRBJ2-1; 14 nucleotides line up with TRBD2. CDR1 and CDR2 (germline): MNHNS, SASEGT. The CDR3 consists of 18 residues. CDR3 loop: CASSPGTSGRRVYSEQFF. Written as DNA, the CDR3 is TGTGCCAGCAGCCCCGGGACTAGCGGGAGAAGGGTATACAGTGAGCAGTTCTTC.

This clonotype was counted between two and nine times. The V call is TRBV12-5, the J call TRBJ2-1; D assignment may be TRBD1 or TRBD2 (5 bases each). Between the trimmed V and J ends, which lost 7 bases and 10 bases, there was a span of 14 bases. The CDR3 has 12 amino acids. The germline gives CDR1 LGHNT, CDR2 FRNRAP. CDR3 DNA sequence: TGTGCTAGTGCCTCCGTAGGGGACGAGCAGTTCTTC. Encoded protein: CASASVGDEQFF.

This clonotype was picked up a small number of times. Possible read error: a much larger clone is one base away. This chain joins TRBV10-3 and TRBJ1-6; D is perhaps TRBD1 (5 bases). Germline V CDR1 and CDR2: ENHRY, SYGVKD. The CDR3 totals 15 residues. V lost 6 bases to trimming and J lost 11 bases, with 20 bases between them. This CDR3 reads CAISADWRGDPPLHF. DNA for the CDR3: TGTGCCATCAGCGCGGACTGGAGGGGAGATCCACCCCTCCACTTT.